These T cell receptor beta chains were read from a single sample in a study of shared clonotypes between healthy human individuals. Some clones are missing from TCRdb's copy, which holds only in-frame ones; the method was immunoSEQ multiplex PCR. The profile covers approximately 620,000 clones, with 97% appearing a single time and 0.055% to 0.07% taken by the ten largest. The sequenced sample consisted of naive CD4+ T cells sorted from blood. Receptors originate from a woman in her 30s in good health. CDR3s include the opening cysteine and the closing phenylalanine or tryptophan. The order of the fields is clone size, J gene, V gene, D gene, CDR3 protein, CDR3 DNA. D genes are given only for firm matches. Only part of the rows carry a size: once, few, many, or a class if the clone is expanded.

>once|TRBJ2-5|TRBV5-1|TRBD2
CASSTIAGPKGETQYF
TGCGCCAGCAGCACCATAGCGGGACCCAAAGGGGAGACCCAGTACTTC
>NA|TRBJ2-7|TRBV9|NA
CASSVGLEGYYEQYF
TGTGCCAGCAGCGTAGGCTTGGAGGGGTACTACGAGCAGTACTTC
>NA|TRBJ1-2|TRBV5-1|TRBD1
CASSLTGQDGYTF
TGCGCCAGCAGCCTGACGGGACAGGATGGCTACACCTTC
>NA|TRBJ2-3|TRBV5-4|TRBD1
CASSLGTGVADTQYF
TGTGCCAGCAGCCTGGGGACAGGGGTCGCAGATACGCAGTATTTT
>NA|TRBJ1-1|TRBV28|TRBD1
CASSSSTGVDTEAFF
TGTGCCAGCAGTTCCAGCACAGGGGTTGACACTGAAGCTTTCTTT
>NA|TRBJ1-1|TRBV28|TRBD1
CASSRQGVRTEAFF
TGTGCCAGCAGCAGACAGGGAGTGAGAACTGAAGCTTTCTTT
>NA|TRBJ2-5|TRBV19|TRBD2
CASSTTLGGGETQYF
TGTGCCAGTAGTACTACCTTGGGGGGAGGGGAGACCCAGTACTTC
>NA|TRBJ2-4|TRBV5-5|TRBD1
CASSLQQGSIQYF
TGTGCCAGCAGCTTGCAACAGGGGTCCATTCAGTACTTC
>once|TRBJ1-5|TRBV19|NA
CASTSQSQPQHF
TGTGCCAGTACCTCCCAATCACAGCCCCAGCATTTT
>NA|TRBJ2-2|TRBV27|NA
CASSQAGTGELFF
TGTGCCAGCAGTCAGGCAGGGACCGGGGAGCTGTTTTTT
>NA|TRBJ1-1|TRBV11-3|NA
CASSAQGRNTEAFF
TGTGCCAGCAGCGCACAGGGCCGTAACACTGAAGCTTTCTTT
>NA|TRBJ2-7|TRBV11-2|NA
CASSLDLTIYEQYF
TGTGCCAGCAGCTTAGATCTGACAATCTACGAGCAGTACTTC
>NA|TRBJ2-2|TRBV15|NA
CATSRGIGKGGELFF
TGTGCCACCAGCAGAGGAATTGGGAAGGGCGGGGAGCTGTTTTTT
>NA|TRBJ2-5|TRBV14|NA
CASSQAGTQYF
TGTGCCAGCAGCCAAGCAGGGACCCAGTACTTC
>once|TRBJ2-7|TRBV19|NA
CASSYGLSSTGYEQYF
TGTGCCAGTAGTTATGGACTCAGCTCAACGGGATACGAGCAGTACTTC
>NA|TRBJ1-1|TRBV27|TRBD1
CASSSPRRTGGHTEAFF
TGTGCCAGCAGTTCTCCTCGTAGGACAGGGGGGCACACTGAAGCTTTCTTT
>NA|TRBJ1-3|TRBV10-3|NA
CAISDGGTTGNTIYF
TGTGCCATCAGTGACGGGGGGACAACTGGAAACACCATATATTTT
>NA|TRBJ2-1|TRBV7-9|TRBD1
CASSQGVTGVNEQFF
TGTGCCAGCAGCCAGGGGGTGACAGGGGTCAATGAGCAGTTCTTC
>NA|TRBJ2-4|TRBV5-1|NA
CASSPGPGGDGGKNIQYF
TGCGCCAGCAGCCCCGGGCCAGGGGGGGACGGGGGCAAAAACATTCAGTACTTC
>once|TRBJ2-4|TRBV5-6|NA
CASSFGGVGNIQYF
TGTGCCAGCAGCTTCGGGGGAGTAGGAAACATTCAGTACTTC
>NA|TRBJ2-3|TRBV6-1|TRBD1
CASSEGFRGQVTDTQYF
TGTGCCAGCAGTGAAGGGTTTAGGGGGCAGGTTACAGATACGCAGTATTTT
>NA|TRBJ1-5|TRBV7-2|NA
CASSQGTTGNQPQHF
TGTGCCAGCAGCCAGGGGACCACAGGGAACCAGCCCCAGCATTTT
>NA|TRBJ2-3|TRBV29-1|TRBD1
CSVERTGGRDTQYF
TGCAGCGTTGAAAGGACAGGGGGCCGAGATACGCAGTATTTT
>once|TRBJ2-7|TRBV7-9|NA
CASGWGGLEQYF
TGTGCCAGCGGATGGGGAGGCCTCGAGCAGTACTTC
>NA|TRBJ1-1|TRBV28|NA
CASSLPSNFNTEAFF
TGTGCCAGCAGCCTCCCCTCGAATTTCAACACTGAAGCTTTCTTT
>once|TRBJ1-5|TRBV19|NA
CASSDPTGTTLQPQHF
TGTGCCAGTAGTGATCCAACAGGGACGACGCTGCAGCCCCAGCATTTT
>NA|TRBJ2-7|TRBV6-5|NA
CASSYSRESHYEQYF
TGTGCCAGCAGTTACTCGAGGGAATCCCATTACGAGCAGTACTTC
>NA|TRBJ2-7|TRBV11-2|TRBD2
CASSLDSSGRAVSYEQYF
TGTGCCAGCAGCTTAGATTCTAGCGGGAGGGCCGTGTCCTACGAGCAGTACTTC
>few|TRBJ1-5|TRBV2|TRBD1
CASRREGTGGQPQHF
TGTGCCAGCAGACGAGAGGGGACAGGGGGTCAGCCCCAGCATTTT